What follows describes a single T cell receptor beta chain. The source of the sample is a study of blood T cell repertoires in COVID-19. About the study: Samples taken during acute and convalescent COVID-19 were collected in the United States, Italy and Spain.

This CDR3 has 11 amino acids. CDR1 is SQVTM, CDR2 ANQGSEA, per germline. V was cut by 2 bases and J by 3 bases, with 5 bases left in between. Original analysis: Amplification of reference gene primers provided the estimated nucleated cell counts. Data came from immunoSEQ multiplex PCR; TCRdb stores just in-frame clones and leaves some out. That table is the source of V, J and clone size, and D and trimming were worked out from the DNA. The sample lists 110,000 or so clones, around 85% seen once, with roughly an eighth in the top ten. The rearrangement uses TRBV29-1 and TRBJ2-7, with unresolved D. This clonotype was sampled from a human donor in a cohort sampled during active COVID-19. Sequencing used peripheral blood. CDR3 coding DNA: TGCAGCGTTGAAATTAGCTACGAGCAGTACTTC. The encoded protein is CSVEISYEQYF.